Below, 32 T cell receptor beta chains from the same sample are listed, as sequenced in a study of beta chain features in type 1 diabetes. Whole-study findings and limits: When Type 1 diabetes patients were examined, their TCRB CDR3s proved moderately but significantly shorter in all four CD4+ subsets.

These receptors have no known antigen. Every isolated RNA sample was fully reverse transcribed, so sequencing captured expressed TCRB transcripts. Assay: immunoSEQ multiplex PCR; the TCRdb copy retains only in-frame clones and omits some. This table holds about 640,000 clones, around 12% found once. The sequenced material came from naive CD4+ T cells from blood. The receptors derive from a man aged 25 to 40 with type 1 diabetes.

V is TRBV9 and J is TRBJ2-1, with a possible D match to TRBD2 (6 bases). Trimming took off 0 bases at V and 5 bases at J, with 15 bases between the two ends. The CDR3 extends over 16 amino acids. The germline CDR1 and CDR2 sequences are SGDLS and YYNGEE. The CDR3 here is CASSVGAGHNNNEQFF. CDR3 nucleotide sequence: TGTGCCAGCAGCGTAGGGGCGGGGCACAACAACAATGAGCAGTTCTTC.

This clone was counted only a few times. The chain links TRBV4-3 to TRBJ2-3; 7 bases line up with TRBD2. This CDR3 is built from 18 residues. Germline CDR1 LGHNA, CDR2 YSLEER. Trimming took 0 bases from V and 6 from J; bases not matched to a gene: 15. The CDR3 sequence is CASSQDGPERSGRDTQYF. In DNA, the CDR3 is TGCGCCAGCAGCCAAGATGGCCCGGAACGCTCCGGGAGGGATACGCAGTATTTT.

The chain uses TRBV7-2 and TRBJ2-5; D not certain. V lost 0 bases, J lost 1 base, and 9 bases lay in between. Germline V gives CDR1 SGHTA, CDR2 FQGNSA. CDR3 length equals 15 residues. CDR3 bases: TGTGCCAGCAGCTTAGCGGTGTCAACCCAAGAGACCCAGTACTTC. As protein: CASSLAVSTQETQYF.

This clone has only a few counts. J is TRBJ1-2 and V is TRBV27; D unclear. The V gene lost 8 bases and the J gene lost 5 bases, with 0 bases spanning the gap. This CDR3 contains 8 residues. From germline, CDR1 is MNHEY and CDR2 SMNVEV (reference sequence). CDR3 nucleotides: TGTGCCAGCTATGGCTACACCTTC. Encoded protein: CASYGYTF.

This clone was observed a few times. The chain employs TRBV25-1 and TRBJ1-5, with D maybe TRBD1 (5 bases). V was shortened by 4 bases and J by 7 bases, with 8 bases between the two germline ends. The CDR3 has 12 residues. Germline V gene lookup returns CDR1 MGHDK and CDR2 SYGVNS. The CDR3 loop is CASSVEGQPQHF. In DNA form, the CDR3 reads TGTGCCAGCAGTGTTGAGGGGCAGCCCCAGCATTTT.

V usage is TRBV9 and J usage is TRBJ2-5; 10 bases fit TRBD2. The CDR3 extends over 16 amino acids. Germline V CDR1 and CDR2: SGDLS, YYNGEE. V was pared by 4 bases and J by 2 bases, with 8 bases of the junction left unmatched. CDR3 in amino acids: CASSPRASGGQETQYF. The CDR3 DNA reads as TGTGCCAGCAGCCCTCGGGCTAGCGGGGGTCAAGAGACCCAGTACTTC. Full variable domain (missing parts from reference TRBV9 and TRBJ2-5): DSGVTQTPKHLITATGQRVTLRCSPRSGDLSVYWYQQSLDQGLQFLIQYYNGEERAKGNILERFSAQQFPDLHSELNLSSLELGDSALYFCASSPRASGGQETQYFGPGTRLLVL.

The chain recombines TRBV28 with TRBJ2-3; weak D call: TRBD2 (6 bases). Trimming pared 2 bases from V and 5 bases from J, leaving 14 bases between. The length of the CDR3 is 15 residues. Looked up from germline, CDR1 is MDHEN and CDR2 is SYDVKM. CDR3 in amino acids: CASSLLTGEEDTQYF. In DNA, the CDR3 is TGTGCCAGCAGTTTACTCACGGGGGAGGAAGATACGCAGTATTTT.

The CDR3 is CASSGGPYGYTF. CDR3 DNA: TGTGCCTCCTCAGGGGGGCCGTATGGCTACACCTTC. The J gene is TRBJ1-2, the V gene TRBV30, with 7 bases identical to TRBD1. Germline CDR1 GTSNPN, CDR2 SVGIG (reference sequence). CDR3 length equals 12 residues. The junction had 7 bases not matched to a gene; V was cut back by 7 bases and J by 5 bases.

This clone was counted a few times. The chain has TRBV7-6 and TRBJ2-3, with a tentative D call TRBD1 (6 bases). V lost 0 bases and J lost 6, with 10 bases in between. Germline lookup yields CDR1 SGHVS and CDR2 FNYEAQ. The CDR3 totals 14 residues. CDR3 residues: CASSLAGARDTQYF. CDR3 bases: TGTGCCAGCAGCTTAGCGGGGGCAAGGGATACGCAGTATTTT.

This clone turned up a few times. V gene TRBV5-1 combines with J gene TRBJ2-5; tentative D call: TRBD2 (5 bases). The CDR3 contains 12 residues. V was trimmed by 4 bases and J by 5 bases, leaving 9 bases between them. Germline V gene sequence: CDR1 SGHRS, CDR2 YFSETQ. In DNA, the CDR3 is TGCGCCAGCAGCCGGGATTGGGAGACCCAGTACTTC. Translation: CASSRDWETQYF. Looking up the rest from reference TRBV5-1 and TRBJ2-5 gives the full variable domain: KAGVTQTPRYLIKTRGQQVTLSCSPISGHRSVSWYQQTPGQGLQFLFEYFSETQRNKGNFPGRFSGRQFSNSRSEMNVSTLELGDSALYLCASSRDWETQYFGPGTRLLVL.

Only a few counts were recorded for this clone. The V call is TRBV5-1, the J call TRBJ2-1; TRBD2 matches 8 bases. The V gene end was trimmed by 0 bases and the J gene end by 7 bases; junction bases not matched to a gene: 12. Germline loops: CDR1 SGHRS, CDR2 YFSETQ. The CDR3 runs 17 residues. CDR3 residues: CASSLEGSGAGENEQFF. In nucleotides, the CDR3 is TGCGCCAGCAGCTTGGAGGGTAGCGGGGCTGGGGAGAATGAGCAGTTCTTC.

This clone was seen a handful of times. Because the CDR3's place on the DNA is in doubt, the DNA is left out and the CDR3 is given as listed by TCRdb. V usage is TRBV7-9 and J usage is TRBJ2-2; the table's D call of TRBD2 was not tested on the DNA. Per germline, CDR1 SEHNR and CDR2 FQNEAQ (reference sequence). The CDR3 length equals 15 residues, ends included. CDR3 region: CASSSGSLNTGELFF.

This clone was observed a few times. The chain is built from TRBV4-1 and TRBJ2-2, with 7 bases matching TRBD2. The CDR3 sequence is 15 residues long. V dropped 2 bases and J dropped 1; count of bases not matched to a gene: 1. Per the germline V gene, CDR1 is MGHRA and CDR2 is YSYEKL. CDR3 protein: CASSQRGGNTGELFF. Written as DNA, the CDR3 is TGCGCCAGCAGCCAACGCGGGGGGAACACCGGGGAGCTGTTTTTT.

The chain uses TRBV28 and TRBJ1-5, with TRBD1 as a possible D gene (6 bases). The CDR3 spans 14 residues. The V and J ends lost 6 bases and 4 bases respectively, with 13 bases between them. Germline V gene lookup returns CDR1 MDHEN and CDR2 SYDVKM. Written as DNA, the CDR3 is TGTGCCAGCAGCCAAGACAGGAGAAATCAGCCCCAGCATTTT. It codes for CASSQDRRNQPQHF.

The table lists this clone with a few counts. The chain has TRBV29-1 and TRBJ2-3; 8 bases are a match to TRBD2. This CDR3 is 14 amino acids long. The junction had 12 bases not matched to a gene; V was cut back by 8 bases and J by 5 bases. The germline V gene encodes CDR1 SQVTM and CDR2 ANQGSEA. The CDR3 sequence: CSMGASGGIDTQYF. The CDR3 bases are TGCAGCATGGGGGCCAGCGGGGGTATAGATACGCAGTATTTT.

Details on this clone: The same CDR3 arises from other DNA sequences in this sample as well. The chain has TRBV2 and TRBJ1-4; TRBD1 might be the D (5 bases). This CDR3 contains 14 residues. V dropped 6 bases and J dropped 5 bases, with 13 bases sitting between them. The germline gives CDR1 SNHLY, CDR2 FYNNEI. For the CDR3, the DNA is TGTGCCAGCAGAAGCCGGGACGGGAATGAAAAACTGTTTTTT. The encoded protein is CASRSRDGNEKLFF.

The chain employs TRBV4-3 and TRBJ2-1, with D perhaps given as TRBD1 or TRBD2 (6 bases each). V lost 2 bases and J 5 bases, leaving 16 bases between the germline ends. The CDR3 contains 16 residues. The germline V gene encodes CDR1 LGHNA and CDR2 YSLEER. CDR3 amino acids: CASSQLFRGPNNEQFF. CDR3 nucleotides: TGCGCCAGCAGCCAATTGTTCCGGGGGCCCAACAATGAGCAGTTCTTC.

Concerning this clone itself: Other DNA sequences in this sample translate to the same CDR3. The V gene is TRBV9, the J gene TRBJ2-5; 9 bases agree with TRBD2. The J segment lost 2 bases and the V segment lost 0 bases, leaving 5 bases of the junction unmatched. Germline V gene sequence: CDR1 SGDLS, CDR2 YYNGEE. This CDR3 contains 16 residues. CDR3 in amino acids: CASSVVGSGGQETQYF. The CDR3 coding sequence is TGTGCCAGCAGCGTAGTGGGAAGCGGGGGGCAAGAGACCCAGTACTTC.

The chain couples TRBV28 to TRBJ2-1, with TRBD1 matching over 7 bases. CDR3 length: 13 amino acids. Germline V CDR1 and CDR2: MDHEN, SYDVKM. V was clipped by 8 bases and J by 4 bases; unmatched bases: 5. As DNA, the CDR3 is TGTGCCAGCCTGGGGACAGAATACAATGAGCAGTTCTTC. Its protein product is CASLGTEYNEQFF.

This clone came up a few times. The rearrangement uses TRBV7-6 and TRBJ1-1, with D possibly being TRBD1 (6 bases). CDR1 SGHVS and CDR2 FNYEAQ come from the germline V gene. Trimming removed 5 bases from V and 5 bases from J, with 15 bases in between. The CDR3 has 14 amino acids. CDR3 in DNA: TGTGCCAGCAGCAGAGAGGGGGGAAAGACTGAAGCTTTCTTT. Residues: CASSREGGKTEAFF.

There are a few counts of this clone. The V gene is TRBV18, the J gene TRBJ2-3, with 10 bases identical to TRBD1. The CDR3 sequence is 17 residues long. V shed 0 bases and J 5 bases; nucleotides not matched to a gene: 8. Germline values: CDR1 KGHSH, CDR2 LQKENI. In DNA form, the CDR3 reads TGTGCCAGCTCACCACCCGTAGACAGGGGGCGAGGAGATACGCAGTATTTT. This sequence encodes CASSPPVDRGRGDTQYF.

This clone was counted between two and nine times. V is TRBV25-1 and J is TRBJ1-2; 10 nucleotides match TRBD1. V lost 3 bases and J lost 6; bases outside the gene matches: 4. The CDR3 consists of 14 residues. Germline loops: CDR1 MGHDK, CDR2 SYGVNS. CDR3 amino acids: CASSEIGTGDGYTF. The CDR3 DNA sequence: TGTGCCAGCAGTGAGATTGGGACAGGGGATGGCTACACCTTC.

This clone occurred a few times. This rearrangement joins TRBV18 to TRBJ2-2; 7 bases align to TRBD2. This CDR3 has 17 amino acids. Germline-derived CDR1 and CDR2 are KGHSH and LQKENI. The V segment lost 5 bases and the J segment 0 bases; nucleotides outside the gene matches: 9. The CDR3 protein is CASSSNTGGPNTGELFF. CDR3 nucleotides: TGTGCCAGCTCATCAAACACGGGGGGACCGAACACCGGGGAGCTGTTTTTT.

This clone occurred a few times. The chain employs TRBV28 and TRBJ2-7; D is possibly TRBD1 or TRBD2 (5 bases each). In germline, CDR1 is MDHEN, CDR2 SYDVKM. Trimming stripped 1 base from V and 7 bases from J, with 17 bases between. The CDR3 loop spans 15 amino acids. The CDR3 DNA is TGTGCCAGCAGTTTATATGGGAGCCCTAGGGGAGAGCAGTACTTC. This sequence encodes CASSLYGSPRGEQYF.

This chain links TRBV9 with TRBJ2-1; the match to TRBD2 covers 11 bases. CDR1 is SGDLS, CDR2 YYNGEE, per germline. CDR3 length: 17 residues. The ends lost 2 bases at V and 4 bases at J; junction bases unmatched: 8. The CDR3 DNA follows: TGTGCCAGCAGCGTCTCTTCCGGGACTAGCGGTTACAATGAGCAGTTCTTC. Translated, it gives CASSVSSGTSGYNEQFF. The full variable domain, completed using reference TRBV9 and TRBJ2-1, is DSGVTQTPKHLITATGQRVTLRCSPRSGDLSVYWYQQSLDQGLQFLIQYYNGEERAKGNILERFSAQQFPDLHSELNLSSLELGDSALYFCASSVSSGTSGYNEQFFGPGTRLTVL.

This clone was found a few times. The rearrangement uses TRBV7-2 and TRBJ2-7; TRBD2 is a possible D gene (6 bases). V was clipped by 3 bases and J by 7 bases, with 19 bases between them. Per the germline V gene, CDR1 is SGHTA and CDR2 is FQGNSA. The CDR3 runs to 15 residues. CDR3 sequence: CASSFYGATGGEQYF. DNA for the CDR3: TGTGCCAGCAGCTTTTATGGCGCAACCGGGGGAGAGCAGTACTTC.

This chain joins TRBV7-2 and TRBJ1-1; D is possibly TRBD1 (5 bases). The CDR3 runs to 16 residues. The V end was cut by 1 base, the J end by 0 bases, with 12 bases between. The germline CDR1 and CDR2 sequences are SGHTA and FQGNSA. In nucleotides, the CDR3 is TGTGCCAGCAGCTTAGGGGTGGGGCGGTTGAACACTGAAGCTTTCTTT. Its translation is CASSLGVGRLNTEAFF.

The chain combines TRBV10-3 with TRBJ2-7; D uncertain. Trimming pared 0 bases from V and 2 bases from J, leaving 11 bases between. CDR1 is ENHRY, CDR2 SYGVKD, per germline. The CDR3 consists of 15 residues. This CDR3 is CAISESAGSTYEQYF. The CDR3 nucleotides read TGTGCCATCAGTGAGTCAGCCGGATCGACCTACGAGCAGTACTTC.

In regard to this clone: This CDR3 is also generated by other DNA sequences in the sample. The genes are TRBV19 and TRBJ1-5; 10 positions match TRBD1. Trimming removed 5 bases from V and 5 bases from J; junction bases left unmatched: 3. The CDR3 contains 14 residues. Germline CDR1 is LNHDA and CDR2 is SQIVND (reference sequence). CDR3 bases: TGTGCCAGTAGTGTGACAGGGGGCGATCAGCCCCAGCATTTT. Protein: CASSVTGGDQPQHF. The entire variable domain, with the rest obtained from reference TRBV19 and TRBJ1-5, is as follows: DGGITQSPKYLFRKEGQNVTLSCEQNLNHDAMYWYRQDPGQGLRLIYYSQIVNDFQKGDIAEGYSVSREKKESFPLTVTSAQKNPTAFYLCASSVTGGDQPQHFGDGTRLSIL.

The chain is built from TRBV6-1 and TRBJ2-7; no clear D gene. Trimming stripped 6 bases from V and 2 bases from J, with 14 bases between. Germline V gene lookup returns CDR1 MNHNS and CDR2 SASEGT. The CDR3 extends over 14 amino acids. CDR3 region: CASSLNRPTYEQYF. The DNA for the CDR3 is TGTGCCAGCAGCCTCAACAGACCTACCTACGAGCAGTACTTC.

This clone was counted a few times. The chain is built from TRBV7-6 and TRBJ2-3, with 11 positions matching TRBD2. Germline V lookup: CDR1 SGHVS, CDR2 FNYEAQ. J was trimmed by 1 base and V by 4 bases; bases with no gene match: 4. The length of the CDR3 is 16 residues. CDR3 nucleotides: TGTGCCAGCAGCTCCCTAGCGGGGGGTGGCACAGATACGCAGTATTTT. This encodes CASSSLAGGGTDTQYF.

This clone was seen more than once but under ten times. This rearrangement joins TRBV19 to TRBJ2-3; D may match TRBD1 or TRBD2 (6 bases each). The CDR3 consists of 14 residues. CDR1 and CDR2 (germline): LNHDA, SQIVND (reference sequence). Trimming took 0 bases from V and 4 from J, leaving 8 bases between them. CDR3 bases: TGTGCCAGTAGTATAGATCGGGGGCCAGATACGCAGTATTTT. Translation gives CASSIDRGPDTQYF.